This T cell receptor beta chain is from a study of early T cells in non-severe SARS-CoV-2 infection. TCRdb re-called the 5' RACE reads with MiXCR, one entry per CDR3 protein. Found here are 45,000 to 70,000 distinct CDR3 sequences, roughly 10% of them singletons; the top ten hold around 9.6%. This clonotype was detected only a few times. This CDR3 region has 16 residues. J gave up 7 bases and V 4 bases, and 15 bases lay outside the gene matches. Germline V gene data show CDR1 as SGHAT and CDR2 as FQNNGV. The receptor comes from an adult who was a healthcare worker with PCR-confirmed SARS-CoV-2 infection or an uninfected control (not recorded which). Source material: whole blood. This chain joins TRBV11-2 and TRBJ2-5, with 7 bases lining up with TRBD2. The CDR3 region is CASSSRHTGTGGTQYF. Here the CDR3 DNA reads TGTGCCAGCAGCTCCCGACACACCGGAACGGGAGGGACCCAGTACTTC.